The entry that follows covers one T cell receptor (beta chain) sequence. Its matching antigen is unknown. TCRdb fed the 5' RACE reads into MiXCR, producing one record per CDR3 protein. The sample carries under 65,000 distinct CDR3 sequences, around 12% recorded once. These data are taken from a study of early T cells in non-severe SARS-CoV-2 infection. Turning to the study itself: Investigators sequenced bulk RNA drawn from unsorted whole blood, and chains remained unpaired.

Study-wide findings and caveats: Reliance on VDJdb matching favored anti-spike CD8 responses; private and CD4 specificities were missed.

Specimen: whole blood. This clonotype originated in an adult who was a healthcare worker with PCR-confirmed SARS-CoV-2 infection or an uninfected control (not recorded which).

The CDR3 nucleotides read TGTGCCAGCAGCCAAGTGCAGGGGAAGGGCAATGAAAAACTGTTTTTT. It encodes CASSQVQGKGNEKLFF. This chain uses TRBV4-2 with TRBJ1-4; possible D gene TRBD1, 6 bases. The CDR3 sequence is 16 residues long. V dropped 1 base and J dropped 5 bases, with 14 bases sitting between them. Germline CDR1 and CDR2: LGHNA and YNFKEQ.